These T cell receptor beta chains were read from a single sample in a study of blood T cell repertoires in COVID-19. Clones were read by immunoSEQ multiplex PCR, and TCRdb kept only the in-frame ones, dropping some. The sample contains about 280,000 clones, 80% to 90% of which appear only once. Sequencing used peripheral blood. Every receptor here comes from a woman in her seventies with acute or convalescent COVID-19. CDR3s include the opening cysteine and the closing phenylalanine or tryptophan. Fields, in order: J gene, V gene, D gene, clone size, CDR3 DNA, CDR3 protein. D genes are given only for firm matches. Some rows mark clone size as missing; the rest say once, few, many or name a class of expanded clone.

TRBJ1-1	TRBV11-3	.	.	TGTGCCAGCAGCCGGAACACTGAAGCTTTCTTT	CASSRNTEAFF
TRBJ2-3	TRBV29-1	.	.	TGCAGCGCCAAAGGGCATGTCAGGGAAGGGGCCACAGATACGCAGTATTTT	CSAKGHVREGATDTQYF
TRBJ2-2	TRBV9	.	.	TGTGCCAGCAGCGTAGGAACTTACACCGGGGAGCTGTTTTTT	CASSVGTYTGELFF
TRBJ2-1	TRBV10-3	.	.	TGTGCCATCAGTGAGTCGAGAGCAGGCACCGGCTCCTACAATGAGCAGTTCTTC	CAISESRAGTGSYNEQFF
TRBJ1-5	TRBV6-5	.	.	TGTGCCAGCAGTTCCCCACGCGGGGCCAGCAATCAGCCCCAGCATTTT	CASSSPRGASNQPQHF
TRBJ1-2	TRBV2	TRBD1	.	TGTGCCAGCAGGGACAGGGGAGGAGGCTACACCTTC	CASRDRGGGYTF
TRBJ2-6	TRBV5-1	.	.	TGCGCCAGCAGCTCCGGGGGACCTGGGGCCAACGTCCTGACTTTC	CASSSGGPGANVLTF
TRBJ1-1	TRBV6-6	TRBD1	once	TGTGCCAGCAGCCCACGACAGGGTGTTTCGAACACTGAAGCTTTCTTT	CASSPRQGVSNTEAFF
TRBJ2-1	TRBV6-5	TRBD1	.	TGTGCCAGCAGTAACGGACAGGGGATGTACAATGAGCAGTTCTTC	CASSNGQGMYNEQFF
TRBJ2-3	TRBV7-2	.	.	TGTGCCAGCAGCCTATCCACAGATACGCAGTATTTT	CASSLSTDTQYF